This T cell receptor beta chain is drawn from a study of T cell repertoires in cytomegalovirus infection. As for the study in general: Public TCR beta signatures were indicative of both CMV infection and a matching HLA type.

TCRdb reprocessed the reads with MiXCR, giving one entry per CDR3 protein. This repertoire shows some 500,000 distinct CDR3 sequences, approximately 40% found once; its top ten account for 48%. As to this clonotype: The antigen remains undetermined.

General study findings and limits: Dominating the ex vivo response were HLA-C-restricted CMV-specific TCR beta clonotypes.

The specimen comprised cultured PBMCs, sampled from culture after CMV antigen stimulation. The receptor comes from a human donor in good health (CMV status not recorded). Some clones in this sample may be carry-over from other donors' samples.

Written as DNA, the CDR3 is TGTGCCAGCAAACCCAGGACAGGGATGAATCAGCCCCAGCATTTT. Translated: CASKPRTGMNQPQHF. V and J are TRBV6-5 and TRBJ1-5; 8 bases line up with TRBD1. The CDR3 covers 15 residues. V dropped 7 bases and J dropped 4; count of bases not matched to a gene: 9. CDR1 is MNHEY and CDR2 is SVGAGI in the germline V gene.